The clone carrying this TCR beta chain was seen many times. The entry originates in a study of molecular identifiers for immune sequencing clone quantification. Looked up from germline, CDR1 is GTSNPN and CDR2 is SVGIG (reference sequence). V was pared by 0 bases and J by 8 bases, with 6 bases of the junction left unmatched. The CDR3 is 14 amino acids. Libraries of bulk TCR were made by previously described methods (with listed TCR primers). Each CDR3 protein gets one entry after TCRdb re-called the PCR reads with MiXCR. The table has around 480,000 distinct CDR3 sequences, about 25% seen once. The chain couples TRBV30 to TRBJ2-3; TRBD2 matches 9 bases. The TCR was taken from a human donor in good health. Some libraries in this study had Jurkat cell RNA spiked in. The sequenced sample was naive CD8+ T cells from blood, with Jurkat cell RNA spiked in. Indicated subset: FACS-sorted CD8+CD4-CCR7+CD45RA+ naive T cells. Here the CDR3 reads CAWSVGSGGSTQYF. CDR3 nucleotide sequence: TGTGCCTGGAGTGTAGGTAGCGGGGGTTCTACGCAGTATTTT.